The 5 T cell receptor beta chains given below trace back to one sample, sequenced in a study of shared clonotypes between healthy human individuals. Data came from immunoSEQ multiplex PCR; TCRdb stores just in-frame clones and leaves some out. The sample yields some 2,400,000 clones, around 95% seen once. Sequenced: naive CD4+ T cells sorted from blood. Stated subset: CD45RA+ positively selected. These receptors were obtained from a man aged 18 to 30 in good health.

DNA for the CDR3: TGTGCCAGCAGCTCCGGACAAGCCCGTACTATCTCACCCCTCCACTTT. Translated, it gives CASSSGQARTISPLHF. The rearrangement uses TRBV7-8 and TRBJ1-6; D possibly corresponds to TRBD1 (5 bases). Germline CDR1 and CDR2: SGHVS and FQNEAQ. This CDR3 region has 16 residues. The V end was cut by 4 bases, the J end by 10 bases, with 20 bases between.

The V gene is TRBV5-1, the J gene TRBJ2-7; 7 bases align to TRBD1. This CDR3 is 14 amino acids long. V was pared by 4 bases and J by 9 bases, with 13 bases of the junction left unmatched. Germline lookup yields CDR1 SGHRS and CDR2 YFSETQ. The CDR3 spells CASSGGQAGEGQYF. As DNA, the CDR3 is TGCGCCAGCAGCGGAGGACAGGCCGGAGAGGGGCAGTACTTC.

This clone was detected only once. CDR3 amino acids: CASAPESSEQFF. CDR3 nucleotides: TGCGCCAGCGCCCCTGAATCCAGTGAGCAGTTCTTC. The chain recombines TRBV5-1 with TRBJ2-1; the D is unclear. The length of the CDR3 is 12 residues. V was cut by 7 bases and J by 9 bases, with 14 bases left in between. Germline V gives CDR1 SGHRS, CDR2 YFSETQ. Full variable domain (rest looked up from reference TRBV5-1 and TRBJ2-1): KAGVTQTPRYLIKTRGQQVTLSCSPISGHRSVSWYQQTPGQGLQFLFEYFSETQRNKGNFPGRFSGRQFSNSRSEMNVSTLELGDSALYLCASAPESSEQFFGPGTRLTVL.

The chain employs TRBV4-2 and TRBJ2-3, with no clear D. This CDR3 contains 15 residues. The germline V gene has CDR1 LGHNA and CDR2 YNFKEQ. V shed 0 bases and J shed 1 base, with 8 bases lying between them. CDR3: CASSQDWMGTDTQYF. CDR3 nucleotide sequence: TGTGCCAGCAGCCAAGATTGGATGGGCACAGATACGCAGTATTTT.

The gene calls are TRBV4-2 and TRBJ2-2; D is uncertain. The CDR3 runs to 15 residues. Germline V gene lookup returns CDR1 LGHNA and CDR2 YNFKEQ. V was clipped by 4 bases and J by 2 bases, with 11 bases between them. In nucleotides, the CDR3 is TGTGCCAGCAGCCCCACTACTGCCAACACCGGGGAGCTGTTTTTT. This encodes CASSPTTANTGELFF.